Listed below are T cell receptor beta chains from one sample, sequenced in a study of blood T cell repertoires in COVID-19. Measured with immunoSEQ multiplex PCR; TCRdb has only the in-frame clones, and not every one. The sample consists of about 230,000 clones, around 83% of them appearing once. The sequenced sample consisted of peripheral blood. Source of these receptors: a woman in her forties or fifties with acute or convalescent COVID-19. CDR3s include the opening cysteine and the closing phenylalanine or tryptophan. The D gene is left open where the match is weak. Size is omitted from some rows. Given values are once, few, many or a class for expanded clones.

cdr3_aa: CASSGGQRGEQYF
cdr3_nt: TGTGCCAGCAGTGGCGGACAGCGAGGCGAGCAGTACTTC
d_call: .
j_call: TRBJ2-7
v_call: TRBV28
clone_size: .

cdr3_aa: CASSLQGREETQYF
cdr3_nt: TGCGCCAGCAGCTTACAGGGTCGCGAAGAGACCCAGTACTTC
d_call: .
j_call: TRBJ2-5
v_call: TRBV5-1
clone_size: .

cdr3_aa: CASSGGLAGVPPQYF
cdr3_nt: TGTGCCAGCTCAGGGGGACTAGCGGGAGTTCCCCCCCAGTACTTC
d_call: TRBD2
j_call: TRBJ2-5
v_call: TRBV18
clone_size: .

cdr3_aa: CASSQLDDEQYF
cdr3_nt: TGCGCCAGCAGCCAACTAGACGACGAGCAGTACTTC
d_call: .
j_call: TRBJ2-7
v_call: TRBV4-1
clone_size: .

cdr3_aa: CASSYERGSTDTQYF
cdr3_nt: TGTGCCAGCAGTTATGAGCGGGGAAGCACAGATACGCAGTATTTT
d_call: TRBD2
j_call: TRBJ2-3
v_call: TRBV6-2/TRBV6-3
clone_size: once

cdr3_aa: CASSKPGLDTQYF
cdr3_nt: TGTGCCAGCAGTAAACCGGGATTAGATACGCAGTATTTT
d_call: .
j_call: TRBJ2-3
v_call: TRBV6-5
clone_size: .

cdr3_aa: CASSDGSGIGNTGELFF
cdr3_nt: TGTGCCAGCAGTGACGGTAGCGGGATAGGGAACACCGGGGAGCTGTTTTTT
d_call: TRBD2
j_call: TRBJ2-2
v_call: TRBV6-4
clone_size: .

cdr3_aa: CASDRGGLGYTF
cdr3_nt: TGTGCCAGCGATAGGGGGGGGCTTGGCTACACCTTC
d_call: .
j_call: TRBJ1-2
v_call: TRBV6-5
clone_size: .

cdr3_aa: CAWRRRRSSYNEQFF
cdr3_nt: TGTGCCTGGAGGAGGCGGAGGAGCTCATACAATGAGCAGTTCTTC
d_call: .
j_call: TRBJ2-1
v_call: TRBV30
clone_size: .

cdr3_aa: CASTRGGNQPQHF
cdr3_nt: TGTGCCAGCACCCGAGGGGGTAATCAGCCCCAGCATTTT
d_call: .
j_call: TRBJ1-5
v_call: TRBV28
clone_size: .

cdr3_aa: CASSPLSSGANVLTF
cdr3_nt: TGTGCCAGCAGCCCCCTAAGCTCTGGGGCCAACGTCCTGACTTTC
d_call: .
j_call: TRBJ2-6
v_call: TRBV7-2
clone_size: once

cdr3_aa: CASSPRLAGVVNEQFF
cdr3_nt: TGTGCCAGCTCACCACGTTTGGCAGGGGTCGTAAATGAGCAGTTCTTC
d_call: .
j_call: TRBJ2-1
v_call: TRBV18
clone_size: .

cdr3_aa: CASSYSTTSLTQYF
cdr3_nt: TGTGCCAGCAGTTACTCTACGACTAGCTTAACGCAGTATTTT
d_call: TRBD2
j_call: TRBJ2-3
v_call: TRBV6-2/TRBV6-3
clone_size: .

cdr3_aa: CATSRAFMAPSTNYGYTF
cdr3_nt: TGTGCCACCAGCAGAGCGTTTATGGCACCCTCAACTAACTATGGCTACACCTTC
d_call: .
j_call: TRBJ1-2
v_call: TRBV15
clone_size: .

cdr3_aa: CASSPGQVTEAFF
cdr3_nt: TGTGCCAGCAGCCCGGGACAGGTCACTGAAGCTTTCTTT
d_call: TRBD1
j_call: TRBJ1-1
v_call: TRBV7-2
clone_size: .

cdr3_aa: CASGRGPEAFF
cdr3_nt: TGTGCCAGCGGGAGGGGCCCTGAAGCTTTCTTT
d_call: .
j_call: TRBJ1-1
v_call: TRBV14
clone_size: .

cdr3_aa: CASSSDINTGELFF
cdr3_nt: TGTGCCAGCAGCTCGGACATAAACACCGGGGAGCTGTTTTTT
d_call: .
j_call: TRBJ2-2
v_call: TRBV7-3
clone_size: .

cdr3_aa: CASSETWGYGANVLTF
cdr3_nt: TGTGCCAGCAGTGAAACATGGGGCTATGGGGCCAACGTCCTGACTTTC
d_call: .
j_call: TRBJ2-6
v_call: TRBV2
clone_size: .

cdr3_aa: CASSIPGGFGIF
cdr3_nt: TGTGCCAGTAGTATCCCAGGGGGCTTTGGTATCTTC
d_call: TRBD1
j_call: TRBJ1-2
v_call: TRBV19
clone_size: once

cdr3_aa: CASSYLDRGGEKLFF
cdr3_nt: TGTGCCAGCAGTTACTTGGACAGGGGCGGCGAAAAACTGTTTTTT
d_call: TRBD1
j_call: TRBJ1-4
v_call: TRBV6-2/TRBV6-3
clone_size: .

cdr3_aa: CASSETRQRSAEKLFF
cdr3_nt: TGTGCCAGCAGCGAGACCAGACAGAGAAGCGCTGAAAAACTGTTTTTT
d_call: .
j_call: TRBJ1-4
v_call: TRBV11-2
clone_size: .

cdr3_aa: CASSIDSGLGFRNIQYF
cdr3_nt: TGTGCCAGTAGTATAGATTCAGGACTAGGGTTTAGAAACATTCAGTACTTC
d_call: TRBD2
j_call: TRBJ2-4
v_call: TRBV19
clone_size: .

cdr3_aa: CASSLDFLGTGGKTQYF
cdr3_nt: TGCGCCAGCAGCTTGGATTTCTTAGGGACAGGGGGGAAGACCCAGTACTTC
d_call: TRBD1
j_call: TRBJ2-5
v_call: TRBV5-1
clone_size: .

cdr3_aa: CASSESRTENSPLHF
cdr3_nt: TGCGCCAGCAGTGAGTCGAGGACAGAAAATTCACCCCTCCACTTT
d_call: .
j_call: TRBJ1-6
v_call: TRBV10-1
clone_size: few

cdr3_aa: CASSPRDRDNEQFF
cdr3_nt: TGTGCCAGCAGTCCCCGGGACAGGGACAATGAGCAGTTCTTC
d_call: TRBD1
j_call: TRBJ2-1
v_call: TRBV27
clone_size: .

cdr3_aa: CSAGQGEQFF
cdr3_nt: TGCAGTGCCGGGCAGGGCGAGCAGTTCTTC
d_call: .
j_call: TRBJ2-1
v_call: TRBV20-1
clone_size: .

cdr3_aa: CASSYWSISSYNEQFF
cdr3_nt: TGTGCCAGCAGTTACTGGTCTATTAGCTCCTACAATGAGCAGTTCTTC
d_call: .
j_call: TRBJ2-1
v_call: TRBV6-6
clone_size: .

cdr3_aa: CAISDRRGKVSPLHF
cdr3_nt: TGTGCCATCAGTGACAGGCGAGGGAAGGTCTCACCCCTCCACTTT
d_call: .
j_call: TRBJ1-6
v_call: TRBV10-3
clone_size: .